Presented here are 13 T cell receptor beta chains from one specimen sequenced in a study of T cells in Graves' hyperthyroidism and ophthalmopathy. Regions amplified from RNA transcripts were the TCR beta CDR3 regions. Researchers ran a first-round RT-PCR on the TCR CDR3 using the HTBI primer set. From the multiplex PCR reads, TCRdb called clonotypes with MiXCR, one entry per CDR3 protein. The sample has some 600,000 distinct CDR3 sequences; 14% are singletons. The specimen sequenced was blood. The receptors were gathered from a woman aged 25-40 years with Graves' hyperthyroidism that later progressed to Graves' ophthalmopathy.

In its sample, this clonotype was seen a few times. V and J are TRBV6-1 and TRBJ1-1, with 9 bases matching TRBD1. Germline V lookup: CDR1 MNHNS, CDR2 SASEGT. V trimming: 10 bases; J trimming: 1 base; junction bases outside the gene matches: 10. This CDR3 contains 15 residues. As DNA, the CDR3 is TGTGCCACCGCCCCTGACAGGGGGAAGAACACTGAAGCTTTCTTT. Translation: CATAPDRGKNTEAFF.

This clonotype was picked up many times. This CDR3 reads CAWSPTGPQPQHF. CDR3 DNA: TGTGCCTGGAGTCCGACAGGGCCTCAGCCCCAGCATTTT. V is TRBV30 and J is TRBJ1-5; 7 bases match TRBD1. V was pared by 2 bases and J by 6 bases, with 4 bases of the junction left unmatched. Germline CDR1 and CDR2: GTSNPN and SVGIG (reference sequence). CDR3 length equals 13 residues.

This clonotype appeared many times. The chain links TRBV28 to TRBJ1-5; 8 bases agree with TRBD1. The ends lost 6 bases at V and 6 bases at J; junction bases unmatched: 16. The CDR3 runs 17 residues. The germline gives CDR1 MDHEN, CDR2 SYDVKM. CDR3 sequence: CASSPRQGSGISQPQHF. The CDR3, as DNA: TGTGCCAGCAGCCCCCGACAGGGGTCCGGAATCAGTCAGCCCCAGCATTTT.

This clonotype appeared a single time. The gene calls are TRBV3-1 and TRBJ1-2; no clear D gene. Germline V CDR1 and CDR2: LGHDT, YNNKEL (reference sequence). Trimming cost V 1 base and J 4 bases, with 13 bases left between them. CDR3 length equals 15 residues. The CDR3 DNA is TGTGCCAGCAGCCAAGGGCTAGGGCGGTTCTATGGCTACACCTTC. Translating gives CASSQGLGRFYGYTF.

The chain recombines TRBV20-1 with TRBJ2-1; D is ambiguous. The germline gives CDR1 DFQATT, CDR2 SNEGSKA (reference sequence). The CDR3 has 13 amino acids. The ends were cut back, 1 base at V and 5 bases at J, with 9 bases in the middle. CDR3 coding DNA: TGCAGTGCTAGAGTGGCAACACACAATGAGCAGTTCTTC. Protein product: CSARVATHNEQFF.

The genes are TRBV3-1 and TRBJ2-2, with D tentatively TRBD2 (5 bases). CDR1 LGHDT and CDR2 YNNKEL come from the germline V gene (reference sequence). The CDR3 extends over 13 amino acids. Trimming removed 4 bases at V and 5 bases at J, with 8 bases between. The CDR3 region is CASSPQRTGELFF. The CDR3 DNA sequence: TGTGCCAGCAGCCCGCAGCGGACCGGGGAGCTGTTTTTT.

This clonotype was counted only a few times. The rearrangement joins TRBV5-1 to TRBJ2-2; 7 bases map to TRBD2. V was pared by 0 bases and J by 0 bases, with 5 bases of the junction left unmatched. CDR3 size: 17 residues. Germline CDR1 reads SGHRS; CDR2 reads YFSETQ. CDR3 in DNA: TGCGCCAGCAGCTTGGGTGGCGGGAGTGCGAACACCGGGGAGCTGTTTTTT. Its protein product is CASSLGGGSANTGELFF.

This clonotype was counted at least ten times. The V gene is TRBV12-3 or TRBV12-4, the J gene TRBJ2-2; possibly TRBD1 for D (6 bases). V was trimmed by 4 bases and J by 3 bases, leaving 9 bases between them. This CDR3 comprises 14 residues. The CDR3 sequence is CASSSGQHTGELFF. The DNA for the CDR3 is TGTGCCAGCAGTTCCGGACAGCACACCGGGGAGCTGTTTTTT.

This clonotype was seen many times. The CDR3 is CASSQSRTSPETQYF. The DNA for the CDR3 is TGTGCCAGCAGCCAATCCCGGACTAGCCCAGAGACCCAGTACTTC. This chain links TRBV28 with TRBJ2-5; 8 bases line up with TRBD2. The ends lost 6 bases at V and 4 bases at J; junction bases unmatched: 10. The CDR3 extends over 15 amino acids. Germline V lookup: CDR1 MDHEN, CDR2 SYDVKM.

This rearrangement joins TRBV6-1 to TRBJ1-2; D unclear. This CDR3 is built from 17 residues. The germline V gene encodes CDR1 MNHNS and CDR2 SASEGT. The V and J ends lost 2 bases and 8 bases respectively, with 24 bases between them. Here the CDR3 reads CASSEYKDVTYGEGYTF. CDR3 bases: TGTGCCAGCAGTGAATATAAGGATGTGACCTACGGGGAAGGCTACACCTTC.

CDR3 coding DNA: TGTGCCAGCAGCGCCTCGATGATAGCCAAAAACATTCAGTACTTC. It encodes CASSASMIAKNIQYF. The chain uses TRBV7-9 and TRBJ2-4; D gene unclear. CDR3 size: 15 residues. CDR1 and CDR2 (germline): SEHNR, FQNEAQ (reference sequence). V was pared by 5 bases and J by 0 bases, with 11 bases between.

This clonotype has a count of ten or more. A much larger clone differs from this one at a single base, so this may be a read error. The chain uses TRBV12-3 or TRBV12-4 and TRBJ1-5; no firm D call. V gave up 5 bases and J gave up 3 bases, with 5 bases separating them. The CDR3 has 12 amino acids. In DNA, the CDR3 is TGTGCCAGCAGTGGGGACAATCAGCCCCAGCATTTT. Translating it yields CASSGDNQPQHF.

This clonotype was observed many times. The V and J genes are TRBV28 and TRBJ2-5; no definite D call. Per the germline V gene, CDR1 is MDHEN and CDR2 is SYDVKM. V lost 6 bases to trimming and J lost 11 bases, with 10 bases between them. The CDR3 extends over 10 amino acids. This CDR3 reads CASSHRVQYF. DNA for the CDR3: TGTGCCAGCAGCCACAGAGTTCAGTACTTC. The full variable domain, rest sourced from reference TRBV28 and TRBJ2-5, is DVKVTQSSRYLVKRTGEKVFLECVQDMDHENMFWYRQDPGLGLRLIYFSYDVKMKEKGDIPEGYSVSREKKERFSLILESASTNQTSMYLCASSHRVQYFGPGTRLLVL.